The 32 T cell receptor beta chains below come from one sample, sequenced in a study of blood T cell repertoires in COVID-19. Clones were read by immunoSEQ multiplex PCR, and TCRdb kept only the in-frame ones, dropping some. In the table there are 150,000 to 200,000 clones, around nine tenths of which are singletons. The sample taken for sequencing was peripheral blood. The receptors shown here come from a man between 65 and 85 years old with active or convalescent COVID-19.

This chain joins TRBV7-6 and TRBJ2-7, with 7 bases aligning to TRBD1. There are 15 residues in the CDR3. Per germline, CDR1 SGHVS and CDR2 FNYEAQ. V was clipped by 1 base and J by 7 bases; unmatched bases: 10. This chain's CDR3 is CASSLEATGLLEQYF. In nucleotides, the CDR3 is TGTGCCAGCAGCTTAGAGGCGACAGGGTTGTTGGAGCAGTACTTC.

This chain joins TRBV28 and TRBJ1-1; no clear D gene. Trimming removed 5 bases from V and 9 bases from J, with 13 bases in between. Germline lookup yields CDR1 MDHEN and CDR2 SYDVKM. CDR3 length equals 12 residues. The CDR3 DNA reads TGTGCCAGCAGTCTAATGGGAGGGAAAGCTTTCTTT. It codes for CASSLMGGKAFF.

The J gene is TRBJ1-2, the V gene TRBV5-1; D might be TRBD1 (6 bases). This CDR3 is 14 amino acids long. V was trimmed by 3 bases and J by 2 bases, leaving 11 bases between them. The germline V gene has CDR1 SGHRS and CDR2 YFSETQ. CDR3 bases: TGCGCCAGCAGCTCGGGGGGCGGAAACTATGGCTACACCTTC. This encodes CASSSGGGNYGYTF.

V gene TRBV6-5 combines with J gene TRBJ1-1, with D uncertain. CDR1 is MNHEY and CDR2 is SVGAGI in the germline V gene. Trimming removed 9 bases from V and 8 bases from J, with 16 bases in between. The CDR3 covers 12 residues. CDR3 amino acids: CASKSGLVEAFF. CDR3 nucleotide sequence: TGTGCCAGTAAATCGGGGTTAGTAGAAGCTTTCTTT.

This chain joins TRBV18 and TRBJ2-7; 7 bases are shared with TRBD2. The CDR3 is made up of 15 amino acids. V lost 0 bases, J lost 1 base, and 3 bases stayed unmatched. The germline V gene encodes CDR1 KGHSH and CDR2 LQKENI. The DNA for the CDR3 is TGTGCCAGCTCACCACCTATGGGGGGGTCCTACGAGCAGTACTTC. Amino acid sequence: CASSPPMGGSYEQYF.

This clone has just one count. The CDR3 bases are TGCAGCGTCCTAGAGGGTCGGCAGCCCCAGCATTTT. This sequence encodes CSVLEGRQPQHF. The chain carries TRBV29-1 and TRBJ1-5; D unresolved. The germline gives CDR1 SQVTM, CDR2 ANQGSEA. This CDR3 comprises 12 residues. V lost 6 bases, J lost 7 bases, and 13 bases lay in between.

This rearrangement joins TRBV6-5 to TRBJ2-1, with a weak D call TRBD2 (6 bases). Trimming cost V 5 bases and J 5 bases, with 13 bases left between them. CDR3 length equals 14 residues. Germline values: CDR1 MNHEY, CDR2 SVGAGI. Written as DNA, the CDR3 is TGTGCCAGCAGTCTTGCGGGGCTGAACAATGAGCAGTTCTTC. It encodes CASSLAGLNNEQFF.

This chain links TRBV6-4 with TRBJ2-3; TRBD2 matches at 13 bases. The CDR3 has 16 residues. Germline loops: CDR1 MRHNA, CDR2 SNTAGT. With 6 bases clipped from V and 1 base from J, the junction kept 4 bases outside the gene matches. CDR3 region: CASRAGTSGGTDTQYF. The CDR3 bases are TGTGCCAGCAGAGCCGGGACTAGCGGGGGCACAGATACGCAGTATTTT.

This sequence joins TRBV5-4 and TRBJ2-3; D unclear. Germline CDR1 and CDR2: SGHNT and YYREEE (reference sequence). The CDR3 is 16 residues long. Trimming took off 5 bases at V and 0 bases at J, with 16 bases between the two ends. Here the CDR3 reads CASRKVAASSTDTQYF. The CDR3, as DNA: TGTGCCAGCAGGAAAGTGGCGGCCTCTAGCACAGATACGCAGTATTTT.

The rearrangement uses TRBV6-5 and TRBJ2-1; D is undetermined. The CDR3 has 14 amino acids. Trimming took off 0 bases at V and 6 bases at J, with 9 bases between the two ends. CDR1 is MNHEY and CDR2 is SVGAGI in the germline V gene. This CDR3 is CASSYSSSVNEQFF. Here the CDR3 DNA reads TGTGCCAGCAGTTACTCGAGTAGTGTCAATGAGCAGTTCTTC.

This clone was found a few times. The rearrangement joins TRBV7-9 to TRBJ1-5; a weak D match, TRBD1 (6 bases). Trimming took off 6 bases at V and 5 bases at J, with 11 bases between the two ends. The CDR3 totals 13 residues. Per germline, CDR1 SEHNR and CDR2 FQNEAQ (reference sequence). In nucleotides, the CDR3 is TGTGCCAGCAGTACAGGGATCGATCAGCCCCAGCATTTT. It specifies CASSTGIDQPQHF.

This chain joins TRBV10-1 and TRBJ2-1, with D perhaps TRBD1 (5 bases). Germline V gene lookup returns CDR1 WNHNN and CDR2 SYGVQD (reference sequence). The CDR3 spans 15 residues. The V end lost 6 bases, the J end lost 0 bases, and 12 bases lay between the germline ends. The DNA for the CDR3 is TGCGCCAGCAGAAGGACACCAAGCTCCTACAATGAGCAGTTCTTC. It yields the protein CASRRTPSSYNEQFF.

V is TRBV6-6 and J is TRBJ2-7; 8 bases match TRBD1. Germline values: CDR1 MNHNY, CDR2 SVGAGI (reference sequence). The CDR3 has 15 amino acids. V lost 0 bases to trimming and J lost 0 bases; unmatched junction nucleotides: 1. CDR3 bases: TGTGCCAGCAGTTACTCGACAGGGGTCTCCTACGAGCAGTACTTC. As protein: CASSYSTGVSYEQYF.

The gene calls are TRBV20-1 and TRBJ2-7, with D possibly TRBD1 on 5 matching bases. Germline CDR1 DFQATT, CDR2 SNEGSKA (reference sequence). Trimming removed 3 bases from V and 0 bases from J, with 9 bases in between. The CDR3 totals 13 residues. The CDR3 sequence: CSASLTVSYEQYF. CDR3 DNA: TGCAGTGCTAGTCTGACAGTCTCCTACGAGCAGTACTTC.

J is TRBJ1-1 and V is TRBV10-3; TRBD1 is a possible D gene (5 bases). The CDR3 consists of 13 residues. The V end was cut by 4 bases, the J end by 0 bases, with 6 bases between. Germline V gives CDR1 ENHRY, CDR2 SYGVKD. The CDR3 coding sequence is TGTGCCATCAGTGGGGGGGTGAACACTGAAGCTTTCTTT. Amino acids: CAISGGVNTEAFF.

The rearrangement links TRBV2 to TRBJ1-5; no clear D. The germline V gene encodes CDR1 SNHLY and CDR2 FYNNEI. This CDR3 spans 14 amino acids. Trimming stripped 5 bases from V and 7 bases from J, with 15 bases between. CDR3 bases: TGTGCCAGCAGTAAACTGGGCAAAGAGCAGCCCCAGCATTTT. It codes for CASSKLGKEQPQHF. The full variable domain, in which reference TRBV2 and TRBJ1-5 provide the parts outside the CDR3, is EPEVTQTPSHQVTQMGQEVILRCVPISNHLYFYWYRQILGQKVEFLVSFYNNEISEKSEIFDDQFSVERPDGSNFTLKIRSTKLEDSAMYFCASSKLGKEQPQHFGDGTRLSIL.

The chain joins TRBV29-1 to TRBJ2-1; 7 bases line up with TRBD1. This CDR3 is 12 amino acids long. Germline V gene data show CDR1 as SQVTM and CDR2 as ANQGSEA. The V gene end was trimmed by 3 bases and the J gene end by 7 bases; junction bases not matched to a gene: 3. CDR3 region: CSVDRGINEQFF. The CDR3 DNA is TGCAGCGTTGACAGGGGGATAAATGAGCAGTTCTTC.

The chain combines TRBV2 with TRBJ2-3, with D maybe TRBD1 (6 bases). Trimming took 6 bases from V and 5 from J, leaving 18 bases between them. The length of the CDR3 is 15 residues. Per the germline V gene, CDR1 is SNHLY and CDR2 is FYNNEI. The CDR3 DNA is TGTGCCAGCAGGAAGGACAGATCCCTCGGAGATACGCAGTATTTT. It encodes CASRKDRSLGDTQYF. The complete variable domain, with remaining parts taken from reference TRBV2 and TRBJ2-3, reads EPEVTQTPSHQVTQMGQEVILRCVPISNHLYFYWYRQILGQKVEFLVSFYNNEISEKSEIFDDQFSVERPDGSNFTLKIRSTKLEDSAMYFCASRKDRSLGDTQYFGPGTRLTVL.

The chain links TRBV3-1 (or the pseudogene TRBV3-2) to TRBJ1-1; a possible D gene is TRBD1 (5 bases). V was trimmed by 4 bases and J by 2 bases, leaving 11 bases between them. The CDR3 is 14 amino acids. Germline CDR1 reads LGHDT; CDR2 reads YNNKEL (reference sequence). The CDR3 sequence is CASSPGQLNTEAFF. CDR3 bases: TGTGCCAGCAGCCCCGGACAACTTAACACTGAAGCTTTCTTT.

This sequence joins TRBV5-1 and TRBJ2-1; 9 bases match TRBD2. V shed 4 bases, J shed 9 bases, and the junction held 8 bases outside the gene matches. This CDR3 has 14 amino acids. CDR1 and CDR2 (germline): SGHRS, YFSETQ. CDR3 loop: CASSRGRAGGEQFF. The CDR3 coding sequence is TGCGCCAGCAGCCGCGGGAGGGCCGGGGGTGAGCAGTTCTTC. Based on the CDR3 plus reference TRBV5-1 and TRBJ2-1, the full variable domain is KAGVTQTPRYLIKTRGQQVTLSCSPISGHRSVSWYQQTPGQGLQFLFEYFSETQRNKGNFPGRFSGRQFSNSRSEMNVSTLELGDSALYLCASSRGRAGGEQFFGPGTRLTVL.

V usage is TRBV9 and J usage is TRBJ2-3, with D possibly matching TRBD1 (5 bases). The CDR3 runs 12 residues. V was clipped by 3 bases and J by 7 bases, with 9 bases between them. The V gene's germline CDR1 is SGDLS and CDR2 YYNGEE. The CDR3 here is CASSADRYTQYF. The CDR3 nucleotides read TGTGCCAGCAGCGCCGACAGATATACGCAGTATTTT. Using reference TRBV9 and TRBJ2-3 for the parts outside the CDR3, the full variable domain is DSGVTQTPKHLITATGQRVTLRCSPRSGDLSVYWYQQSLDQGLQFLIQYYNGEERAKGNILERFSAQQFPDLHSELNLSSLELGDSALYFCASSADRYTQYFGPGTRLTVL.

This chain connects TRBV28 to TRBJ2-1; 7 nucleotides agree with TRBD2. Germline V gene lookup returns CDR1 MDHEN and CDR2 SYDVKM. CDR3 size: 13 residues. With 3 bases clipped from V and 8 bases from J, the junction kept 4 bases outside the gene matches. The CDR3, as DNA: TGTGCCAGCAGTTTTGCGGGAGTTTATGAGCAGTTCTTC. This encodes CASSFAGVYEQFF.

V is TRBV28 and J is TRBJ1-2; D remains unclear. This CDR3 region has 13 residues. Per germline, CDR1 MDHEN and CDR2 SYDVKM. V lost 7 bases and J 4 bases, leaving 13 bases between the germline ends. CDR3 sequence reads: CASNPGFIYGYTF. The DNA of the CDR3 is TGTGCCAGCAACCCGGGATTCATCTATGGCTACACCTTC.

This chain joins TRBV19 and TRBJ1-2; 7 bases agree with TRBD1. The ends lost 3 bases at V and 5 bases at J; junction bases unmatched: 3. Germline V CDR1 and CDR2: LNHDA, SQIVND (reference sequence). The CDR3 loop spans 13 amino acids. The CDR3 nucleotides are TGTGCCAGTAGTATGGGACAGCCATATGGCTACACCTTC. This translates into CASSMGQPYGYTF.

The chain recombines TRBV2 with TRBJ2-7; 10 positions match TRBD1. The CDR3 is 14 amino acids. Germline CDR1 is SNHLY and CDR2 is FYNNEI. J was trimmed by 1 base and V by 11 bases; bases with no gene match: 8. CDR3 DNA: TGTGCCGGGAAGACAGGGGGCTTTTCCTACGAGCAGTACTTC. Protein: CAGKTGGFSYEQYF. Supplemented by reference TRBV2 and TRBJ2-7, the full variable domain reads EPEVTQTPSHQVTQMGQEVILRCVPISNHLYFYWYRQILGQKVEFLVSFYNNEISEKSEIFDDQFSVERPDGSNFTLKIRSTKLEDSAMYFCAGKTGGFSYEQYFGPGTRLTVT.

Concerning this clone: The same CDR3 can be traced to other DNA sequences in this sample. The V call is TRBV20-1, the J call TRBJ2-7; D gene uncertain. CDR3 length: 10 residues. CDR1 is DFQATT, CDR2 SNEGSKA, per germline (reference sequence). V lost 5 bases and J lost 4, with 6 bases in between. CDR3 DNA sequence: TGCAGTGCTTACAGTTACGAGCAGTACTTC. Its protein is CSAYSYEQYF.

The chain combines TRBV15 with TRBJ1-2; D is possibly TRBD1 (5 bases). The germline V gene has CDR1 LNHNV and CDR2 YYDKDF (reference sequence). There are 15 residues in the CDR3. With 5 bases removed from V and 4 bases from J, the gap between germline ends came to 17 bases. The chain's CDR3 is CATSRTDTSGYGYTF. CDR3 DNA sequence: TGTGCCACCAGCCGCACGGACACGTCGGGCTATGGCTACACCTTC.

The V gene is TRBV30, the J gene TRBJ2-5; the D gene is possibly TRBD1 (6 bases). CDR1 is GTSNPN, CDR2 SVGIG, per germline (reference sequence). With 2 bases removed from V and 9 bases from J, the gap between germline ends came to 16 bases. The CDR3 has 13 amino acids. The CDR3 DNA is TGTGCCTGGAGTCCGGACAGCCAGTTTGCCCAGTACTTC. It encodes CAWSPDSQFAQYF. Drawing the rest from reference TRBV30 and TRBJ2-5, the complete variable domain is SQTIHQWPATLVQPVGSPLSLECTVEGTSNPNLYWYRQAAGRGLQLLFYSVGIGQISSEVPQNLSASRPQDRQFILSSKKLLLSDSGFYLCAWSPDSQFAQYFGPGTRLLVL.

The gene calls are TRBV6-6 and TRBJ2-1; 9 positions match TRBD1. The CDR3 sequence is 14 residues long. J was trimmed by 9 bases and V by 0 bases; bases with no gene match: 3. Germline V CDR1 and CDR2: MNHNY, SVGAGI (reference sequence). The CDR3 protein is CASSYSQGAGEQFF. The CDR3 bases are TGTGCCAGCAGTTACTCACAGGGGGCAGGTGAGCAGTTCTTC.

The chain combines TRBV13 with TRBJ2-1; 7 bases match TRBD2. CDR3 length: 15 amino acids. Germline V gene lookup returns CDR1 PRHDT and CDR2 FYEKMQ (reference sequence). Losses at the gene ends were 0 bases for V and 10 bases for J; bases not matched to a gene: 9. CDR3 in DNA: TGTGCCAGCAGCTTAGGTGGCGGGAGAGGCGACGAGCAGTTCTTC. This codes for CASSLGGGRGDEQFF.

This clone was found once. The rearrangement links TRBV5-1 to TRBJ2-7; 11 bases match TRBD1. With 5 bases clipped from V and 0 bases from J, the junction kept 10 bases outside the gene matches. The CDR3 length is 17 residues. Germline values: CDR1 SGHRS, CDR2 YFSETQ. The CDR3 sequence is CASRPGTGGLISYEQYF. CDR3 bases: TGCGCCAGCAGGCCCGGGACAGGGGGATTAATCTCCTACGAGCAGTACTTC.

The chain uses TRBV6-4 and TRBJ1-2, with 7 positions matching TRBD1. From germline, CDR1 is MRHNA and CDR2 SNTAGT. Trimming at V came to 3 bases and at J to 3 bases, leaving 10 bases not matched to a gene. This CDR3 spans 16 amino acids. CDR3 region: CASSERDSRRDYGYTF. The CDR3 region has the DNA TGTGCCAGCAGTGAACGGGACAGCCGACGGGACTATGGCTACACCTTC.